This record looks at one T cell receptor (beta chain) sequence and its context. Authors' analysis steps: From reference gene primer amplification, estimates of nucleated cell counts were derived. Assay used: immunoSEQ multiplex PCR; TCRdb lists only in-frame clones, some missing. Clone size and V and J calls were adopted from that table, with D and trimming inferred from the DNA. The table records about 90,000 clones, about nine tenths of them present only once. This record belongs to a study of blood T cell repertoires in COVID-19. For the study at large: T cells, B-cell-depleted T cells, or PBMCs provided the cDNA or gDNA that served as material.

This CDR3 contains 15 residues. Trimming removed 3 bases from V and 6 bases from J; junction bases left unmatched: 11. CDR1 DFQATT and CDR2 SNEGSKA come from the germline V gene (reference sequence). The sequence derives from a woman in her 70s with acute or convalescent COVID-19. This chain connects TRBV20-1 to TRBJ2-1, with TRBD2 matching 7 bases. The sequencing input was peripheral blood. The CDR3 DNA is TGCAGTGCTAGTCGGGTTCAGCGGGGAACCAATGAGCAGTTCTTC. This translates into CSASRVQRGTNEQFF.